This T cell receptor beta chain originates from a study of control samples from healthy donors and cancer patients. Comment on this clone: This sample also contains other DNA sequences that code for the same CDR3.

V was shortened by 2 bases and J by 3 bases, with 1 base between the two germline ends. CDR3 size: 11 residues. Germline V gene data show CDR1 as KGHSH and CDR2 as LQKENI. The assay was immunoSEQ multiplex PCR, and TCRdb's table has in-frame clones only and misses some. In the table there are around 170,000 clones, around 88% of which are singletons. This clonotype was obtained from a woman in her 30s in good health. The sample taken for sequencing was blood. The rearrangement uses TRBV18 and TRBJ1-2; D gene unclear. In DNA form, the CDR3 reads TGTGCCAGCTCACCAGACTATGGCTACACCTTC. Its translation: CASSPDYGYTF.